A single TCR beta chain is shown here with its context. Clones were sequenced by immunoSEQ multiplex PCR, and TCRdb holds only the in-frame ones, with some missing. The profile shows around 69,000 clones, 86% of them singletons. Trimming cost V 3 bases and J 4 bases; bases outside gene matches: 7. Germline lookup yields CDR1 SNHLY and CDR2 FYNNEI. The CDR3 extends over 15 amino acids. This record belongs to a study of technical replicates of blood from a handful of donors. Sequenced input: PBMCs. This clonotype was sampled from a human donor in good health. Some clones in this sample may be carry-over from other donors' samples. This chain connects TRBV2 to TRBJ2-3; 7 bases match TRBD1. CDR3 in DNA: TGTGCCAGCAGTGACGACAGGGCTGCCCCAGATACGCAGTATTTT. The encoded protein is CASSDDRAAPDTQYF. The entire variable domain, with the rest obtained from reference TRBV2 and TRBJ2-3, is as follows: EPEVTQTPSHQVTQMGQEVILRCVPISNHLYFYWYRQILGQKVEFLVSFYNNEISEKSEIFDDQFSVERPDGSNFTLKIRSTKLEDSAMYFCASSDDRAAPDTQYFGPGTRLTVL.